The 17 T cell receptor beta chains reported below all come from one sample, sequenced in a study of vaccination and CD4 T cells after COVID-19. At the Johns Hopkins FTIC core, DNA taken from cultured CD4+ T cells was sequenced by way of the Oncomine TCR Beta short-read assay. TCRdb recomputed calls from the PCR reads with MiXCR, one row per CDR3 protein. The table includes about 7,300 distinct CDR3 sequences, roughly half detected once. No antigen has been assigned to these receptors. Treatment defined: roughly 10-day PBMC culture with coronavirus spike peptide pools or control peptides (ViraFEST assay). Material for sequencing was CD4+ T cells from blood, cultured in vitro. These receptors were obtained from a human donor who had recovered from COVID-19.

V and J are TRBV7-9 and TRBJ1-6; D gene unclear. The germline V and J ends were trimmed by 5 bases and 9 bases, with 17 bases remaining between them. This CDR3 has 15 residues. Germline-derived CDR1 and CDR2 are SEHNR and FQNEAQ (reference sequence). The DNA of the CDR3 is TGTGCCAGCAGCCCCGAGGTCCGGTATTCTTCACCCCTCCACTTT. Translation gives CASSPEVRYSSPLHF. Full variable domain (rest looked up from reference TRBV7-9 and TRBJ1-6): DTGVSQNPRHKITKRGQNVTFRCDPISEHNRLYWYRQTLGQGPEFLTYFQNEAQLEKSRLLSDRFSAERPKGSFSTLEIQRTEQGDSAMYLCASSPEVRYSSPLHFGNGTRLTVT.

This clonotype has more than one count but fewer than ten. The chain is built from TRBV20-1 and TRBJ2-3; TRBD2 agrees at 11 bases. Germline V CDR1 and CDR2: DFQATT, SNEGSKA (reference sequence). With V trimmed by 7 bases and J by 4 bases, 10 bases remained unmatched. The CDR3 consists of 15 residues. As DNA, the CDR3 is TGCAGTGTCCGTGGGACTAGCGGTCGACCAGATACGCAGTATTTT. Encoded protein: CSVRGTSGRPDTQYF.

The rearrangement uses TRBV7-6 and TRBJ2-2, with TRBD2 identical over 8 bases. Losses at the gene ends were 1 base for V and 5 bases for J; bases not matched to a gene: 6. Germline V gene lookup returns CDR1 SGHVS and CDR2 FNYEAQ. This CDR3 contains 16 residues. CDR3 DNA sequence: TGTGCCAGCAGCTTAGTACGGGAGGGCAGAACCGGGGAGCTGTTTTTT. Its protein is CASSLVREGRTGELFF.

This chain connects TRBV6-1 to TRBJ1-1; a possible D gene is TRBD1 (5 bases). The CDR3 loop spans 12 amino acids. Between the trimmed V and J ends, which lost 6 bases and 4 bases, there was a span of 9 bases. The V gene's germline CDR1 is MNHNS and CDR2 SASEGT. CDR3 bases: TGTGCCAGCAGGAGACAGCTCACTGAAGCTTTCTTT. It yields the protein CASRRQLTEAFF.

The chain joins TRBV2 to TRBJ1-2; no clear D gene. Trimming shortened V by 4 bases and J by 2 bases, and 11 bases separated the two germline ends. Germline V lookup: CDR1 SNHLY, CDR2 FYNNEI. The CDR3 totals 14 residues. In DNA, the CDR3 is TGTGCCAGCAGTGTGGTCACTAAGAACTATGGCTACACCTTC. This translates into CASSVVTKNYGYTF.

V gene TRBV7-2 combines with J gene TRBJ1-2; 12 nucleotides line up with TRBD1. J lost 8 bases, V lost 4 bases, and 14 bases had no gene match. The CDR3 is made up of 17 amino acids. CDR1 is SGHTA, CDR2 FQGNSA, per germline. CDR3 region: CASSSPWRDRGHWGYTF. CDR3 nucleotides: TGTGCCAGCAGCTCCCCCTGGCGGGACAGGGGGCATTGGGGCTACACCTTC.

This sequence joins TRBV20-1 and TRBJ2-7; 10 bases agree with TRBD2. Germline assignment: CDR1 DFQATT and CDR2 SNEGSKA (reference sequence). The length of the CDR3 is 14 residues. The J segment lost 4 bases and the V segment lost 6 bases, leaving 9 bases of the junction unmatched. CDR3 residues: CSAITSGVGYEQYF. The CDR3, as DNA: TGCAGTGCAATTACTAGCGGGGTTGGATACGAGCAGTACTTC.

The chain uses TRBV28 and TRBJ1-4; D possibly corresponds to TRBD1 (5 bases). Trimming stripped 5 bases from V and 7 bases from J, with 8 bases between. Germline assignment: CDR1 MDHEN and CDR2 SYDVKM. CDR3 length equals 12 residues. CDR3 coding DNA: TGTGCCAGCAGTGAGGGACGTGAAAAACTGTTTTTT. It specifies CASSEGREKLFF. Full variable domain (missing parts from reference TRBV28 and TRBJ1-4): DVKVTQSSRYLVKRTGEKVFLECVQDMDHENMFWYRQDPGLGLRLIYFSYDVKMKEKGDIPEGYSVSREKKERFSLILESASTNQTSMYLCASSEGREKLFFGSGTQLSVL.

In its sample, this clonotype was seen a few times. V and J are TRBV11-3 and TRBJ2-7, with 9 bases aligning to TRBD1. The germline CDR1 and CDR2 sequences are SGHNT and YENEEA. The CDR3 extends over 15 amino acids. V trimming: 5 bases; J trimming: 0 bases; junction bases outside the gene matches: 5. CDR3 nucleotide sequence: TGTGCCAGCAGCCCCCGGGACAGGGCCTCCTACGAGCAGTACTTC. Translated, it gives CASSPRDRASYEQYF. Drawing the rest from reference TRBV11-3 and TRBJ2-7, the complete variable domain is EAGVVQSPRYKIIEKKQPVAFWCNPISGHNTLYWYLQNLGQGPELLIRYENEEAVDDSQLPKDRFSAERLKGVDSTLKIQPAELGDSAVYLCASSPRDRASYEQYFGPGTRLTVT.

This chain joins TRBV6-1 and TRBJ2-5; possible D gene TRBD1, 5 bases. The V gene's germline CDR1 is MNHNS and CDR2 SASEGT. CDR3 length: 12 residues. Trimming removed 8 bases from V and 1 base from J, with 8 bases in between. The CDR3 here is CASWGSQETQYF. In nucleotides, the CDR3 is TGTGCCAGCTGGGGCAGCCAAGAGACCCAGTACTTC.

The chain is built from TRBV20-1 and TRBJ1-5; possibly TRBD1 for D (6 bases). V was clipped by 3 bases and J by 4 bases, with 10 bases between them. There are 13 residues in the CDR3. Germline V gene lookup returns CDR1 DFQATT and CDR2 SNEGSKA (reference sequence). The CDR3 nucleotides read TGCAGTGCTAGTAGGGGGGTAAATCAGCCCCAGCATTTT. Translating it yields CSASRGVNQPQHF.

The chain joins TRBV20-1 to TRBJ1-3; D possibly corresponds to TRBD1 (5 bases). Per germline, CDR1 DFQATT and CDR2 SNEGSKA (reference sequence). With 0 bases removed from V and 3 bases from J, the gap between germline ends came to 9 bases. This CDR3 region has 14 residues. The CDR3 is CSAREEGFGNTIYF. CDR3 nucleotide sequence: TGCAGTGCTAGAGAAGAGGGGTTTGGAAACACCATATATTTT.

This chain connects TRBV30 to TRBJ2-2, with D perhaps given as TRBD1 or TRBD2 (6 bases each). V was clipped by 3 bases and J by 6 bases, with 14 bases between them. CDR3 length equals 14 residues. Germline V CDR1 and CDR2: GTSNPN, SVGIG (reference sequence). CDR3 amino acids: CAWRTTGGPGELFF. CDR3 nucleotides: TGTGCCTGGAGGACAACCGGGGGCCCCGGGGAGCTGTTTTTT.

Regarding this clonotype: Germline and junction disagree at one end, which may indicate a read error. CDR3 nucleotide sequence: TGTGTCAGCAGTCCCGCAGGTCGGTACGAGCAGTACTTC. Translated, it gives CVSSPAGRYEQYF. The chain is built from TRBV6-1 and TRBJ2-7; D gene ambiguous. In germline, CDR1 is MNHNS, CDR2 SASEGT. The CDR3 length is 13 residues.

This clonotype has only one observation. The chain employs TRBV29-1 and TRBJ2-5; TRBD1 matches 11 bases. The ends lost 5 bases at V and 3 bases at J; junction bases unmatched: 5. The CDR3 runs to 14 residues. Germline V CDR1 and CDR2: SQVTM, ANQGSEA. The CDR3, as DNA: TGCAGCGTTCTGGGGACAGGGGGAAAAGAGACCCAGTACTTC. It specifies CSVLGTGGKETQYF.

The rearrangement uses TRBV27 and TRBJ1-6; 7 nucleotides align to TRBD1. V was pared by 4 bases and J by 4 bases, with 4 bases of the junction left unmatched. The germline V gene encodes CDR1 MNHEY and CDR2 SMNVEV (reference sequence). The CDR3 is 15 residues long. The CDR3 nucleotides are TGTGCCAGCAGTTCCGGGACAGTGTATAATTCACCCCTCCACTTT. Translation gives CASSSGTVYNSPLHF.

The chain combines TRBV19 with TRBJ1-1; D remains unclear. V was shortened by 4 bases and J by 5 bases, with 17 bases between the two germline ends. CDR3 length equals 15 residues. CDR1 LNHDA and CDR2 SQIVND come from the germline V gene (reference sequence). In DNA, the CDR3 is TGTGCCAGTAGTAAAGGGCCGGTCTCTGGGACTGAAGCTTTCTTT. It is translated as CASSKGPVSGTEAFF. Full variable domain (missing parts from reference TRBV19 and TRBJ1-1): DGGITQSPKYLFRKEGQNVTLSCEQNLNHDAMYWYRQDPGQGLRLIYYSQIVNDFQKGDIAEGYSVSREKKESFPLTVTSAQKNPTAFYLCASSKGPVSGTEAFFGQGTRLTVV.